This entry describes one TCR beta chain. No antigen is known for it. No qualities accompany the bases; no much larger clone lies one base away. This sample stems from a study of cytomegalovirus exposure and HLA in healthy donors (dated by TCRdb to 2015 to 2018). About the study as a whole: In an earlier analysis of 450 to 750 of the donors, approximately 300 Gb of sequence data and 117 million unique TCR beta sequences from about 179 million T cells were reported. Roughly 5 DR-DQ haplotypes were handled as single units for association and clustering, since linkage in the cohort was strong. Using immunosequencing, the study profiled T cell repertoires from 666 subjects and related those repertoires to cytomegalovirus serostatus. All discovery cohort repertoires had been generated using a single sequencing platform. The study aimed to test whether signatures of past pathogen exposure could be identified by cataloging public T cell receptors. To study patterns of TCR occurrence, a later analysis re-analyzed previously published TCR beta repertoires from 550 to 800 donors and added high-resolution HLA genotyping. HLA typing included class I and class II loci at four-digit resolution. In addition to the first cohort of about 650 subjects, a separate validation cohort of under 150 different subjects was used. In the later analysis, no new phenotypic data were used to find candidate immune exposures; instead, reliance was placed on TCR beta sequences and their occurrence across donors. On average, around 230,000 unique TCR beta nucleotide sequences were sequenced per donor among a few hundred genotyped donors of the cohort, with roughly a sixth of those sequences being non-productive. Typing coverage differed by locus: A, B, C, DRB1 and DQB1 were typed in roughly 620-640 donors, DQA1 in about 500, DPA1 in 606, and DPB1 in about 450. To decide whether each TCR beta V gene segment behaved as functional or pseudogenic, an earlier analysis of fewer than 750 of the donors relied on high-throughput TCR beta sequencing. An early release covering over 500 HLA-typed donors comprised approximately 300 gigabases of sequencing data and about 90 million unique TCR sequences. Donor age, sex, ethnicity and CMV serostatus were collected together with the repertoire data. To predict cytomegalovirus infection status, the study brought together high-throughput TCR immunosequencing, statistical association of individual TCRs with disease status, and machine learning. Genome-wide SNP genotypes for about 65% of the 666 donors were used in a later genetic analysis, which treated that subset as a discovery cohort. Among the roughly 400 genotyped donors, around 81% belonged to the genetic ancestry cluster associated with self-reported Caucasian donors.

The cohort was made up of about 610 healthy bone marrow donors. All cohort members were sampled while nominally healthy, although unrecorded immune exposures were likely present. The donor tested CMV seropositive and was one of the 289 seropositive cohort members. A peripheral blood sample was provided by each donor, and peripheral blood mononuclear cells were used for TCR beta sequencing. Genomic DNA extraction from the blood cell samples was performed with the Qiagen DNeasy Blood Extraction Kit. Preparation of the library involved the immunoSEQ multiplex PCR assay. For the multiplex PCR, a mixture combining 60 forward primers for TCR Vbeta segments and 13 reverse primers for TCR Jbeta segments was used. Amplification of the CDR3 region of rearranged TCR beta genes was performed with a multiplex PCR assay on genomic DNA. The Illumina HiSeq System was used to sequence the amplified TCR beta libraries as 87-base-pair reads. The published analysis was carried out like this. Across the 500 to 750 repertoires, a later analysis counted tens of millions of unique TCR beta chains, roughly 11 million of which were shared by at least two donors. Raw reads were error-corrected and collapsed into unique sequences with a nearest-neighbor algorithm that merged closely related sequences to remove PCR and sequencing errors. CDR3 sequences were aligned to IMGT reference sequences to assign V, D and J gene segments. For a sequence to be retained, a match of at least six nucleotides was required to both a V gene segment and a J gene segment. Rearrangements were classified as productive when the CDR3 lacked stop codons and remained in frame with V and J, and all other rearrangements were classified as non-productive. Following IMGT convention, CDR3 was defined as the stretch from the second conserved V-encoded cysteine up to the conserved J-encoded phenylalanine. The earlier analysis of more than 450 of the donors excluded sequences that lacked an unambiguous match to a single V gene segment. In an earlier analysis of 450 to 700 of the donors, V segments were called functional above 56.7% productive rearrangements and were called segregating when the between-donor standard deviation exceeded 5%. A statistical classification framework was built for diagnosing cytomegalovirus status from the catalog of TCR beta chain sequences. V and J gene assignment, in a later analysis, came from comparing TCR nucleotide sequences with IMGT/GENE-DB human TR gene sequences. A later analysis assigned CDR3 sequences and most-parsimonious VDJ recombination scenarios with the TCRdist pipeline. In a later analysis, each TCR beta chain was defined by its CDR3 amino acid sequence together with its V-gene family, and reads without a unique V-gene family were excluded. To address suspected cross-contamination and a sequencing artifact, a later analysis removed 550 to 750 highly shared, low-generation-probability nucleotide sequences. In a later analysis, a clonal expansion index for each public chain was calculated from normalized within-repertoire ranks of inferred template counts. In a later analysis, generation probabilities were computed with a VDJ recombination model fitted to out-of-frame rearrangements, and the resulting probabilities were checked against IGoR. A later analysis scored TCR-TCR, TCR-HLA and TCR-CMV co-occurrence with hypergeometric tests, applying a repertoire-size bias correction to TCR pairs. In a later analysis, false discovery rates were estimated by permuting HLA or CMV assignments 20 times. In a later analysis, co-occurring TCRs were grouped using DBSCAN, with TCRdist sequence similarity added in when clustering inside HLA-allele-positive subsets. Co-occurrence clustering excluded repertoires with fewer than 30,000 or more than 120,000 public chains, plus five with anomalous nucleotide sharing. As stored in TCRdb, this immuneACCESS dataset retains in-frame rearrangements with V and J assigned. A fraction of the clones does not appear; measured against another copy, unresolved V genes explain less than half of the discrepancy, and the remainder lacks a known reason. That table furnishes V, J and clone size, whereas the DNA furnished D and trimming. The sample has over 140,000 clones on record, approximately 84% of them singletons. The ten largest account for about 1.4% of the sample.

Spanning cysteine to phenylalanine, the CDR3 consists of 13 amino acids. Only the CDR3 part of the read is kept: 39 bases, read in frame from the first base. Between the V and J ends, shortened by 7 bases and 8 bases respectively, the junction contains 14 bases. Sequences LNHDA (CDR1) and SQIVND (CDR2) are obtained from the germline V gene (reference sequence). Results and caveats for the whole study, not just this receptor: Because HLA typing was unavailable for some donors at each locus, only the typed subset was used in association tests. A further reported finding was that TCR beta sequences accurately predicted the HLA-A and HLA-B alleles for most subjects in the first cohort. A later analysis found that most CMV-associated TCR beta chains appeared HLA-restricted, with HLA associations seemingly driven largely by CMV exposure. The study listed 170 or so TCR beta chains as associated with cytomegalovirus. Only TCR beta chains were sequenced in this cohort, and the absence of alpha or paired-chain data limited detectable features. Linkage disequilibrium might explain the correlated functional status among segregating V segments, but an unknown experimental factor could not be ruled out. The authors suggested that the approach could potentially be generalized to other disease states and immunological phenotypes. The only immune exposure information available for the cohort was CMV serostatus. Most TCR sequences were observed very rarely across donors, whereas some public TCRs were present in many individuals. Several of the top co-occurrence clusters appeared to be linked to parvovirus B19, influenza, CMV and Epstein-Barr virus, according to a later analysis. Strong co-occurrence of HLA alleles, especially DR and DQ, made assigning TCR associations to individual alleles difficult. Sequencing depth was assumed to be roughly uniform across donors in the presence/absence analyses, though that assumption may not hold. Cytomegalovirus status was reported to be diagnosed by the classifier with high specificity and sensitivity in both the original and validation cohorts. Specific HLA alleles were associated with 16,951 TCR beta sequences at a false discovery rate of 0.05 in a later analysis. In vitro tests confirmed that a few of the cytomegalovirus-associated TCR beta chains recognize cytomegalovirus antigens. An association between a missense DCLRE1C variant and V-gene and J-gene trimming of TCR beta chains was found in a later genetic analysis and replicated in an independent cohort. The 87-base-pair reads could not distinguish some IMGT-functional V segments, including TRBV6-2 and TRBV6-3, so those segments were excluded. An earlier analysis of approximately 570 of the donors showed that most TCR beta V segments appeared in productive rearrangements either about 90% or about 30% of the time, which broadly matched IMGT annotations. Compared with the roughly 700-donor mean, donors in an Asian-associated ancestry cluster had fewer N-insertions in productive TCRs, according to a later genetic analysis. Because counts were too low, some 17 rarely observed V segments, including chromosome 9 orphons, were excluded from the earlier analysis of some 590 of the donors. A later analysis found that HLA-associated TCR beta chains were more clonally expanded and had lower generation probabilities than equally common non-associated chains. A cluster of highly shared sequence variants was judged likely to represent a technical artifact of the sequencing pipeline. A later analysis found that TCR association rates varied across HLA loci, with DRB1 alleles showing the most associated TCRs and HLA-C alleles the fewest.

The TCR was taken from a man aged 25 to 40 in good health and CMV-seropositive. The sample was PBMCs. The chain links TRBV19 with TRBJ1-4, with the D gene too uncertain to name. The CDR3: CASNQFGLEKLFF. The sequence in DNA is TGTGCCAGTAATCAATTCGGTTTGGAAAAACTGTTTTTT.